This entry lists 25 T cell receptor beta chains sequenced from one sample in a study of shared clonotypes between healthy human individuals (dated by TCRdb to 2020 to 2021). CD8 naive samples consisted of CD45RO-negative cells that were positively selected for CCR7, yielding a CD45RA+CCR7+ population without TemRA cells. The library was obtained by the immunoSEQ multiplex PCR assay. Here the immuneACCESS table is served through TCRdb, limited to in-frame sequences with V and J called. Missing clones are a known gap in these copies; in checked studies unresolved V genes cover under half, and the rest lacks a known reason. The sample table shows roughly 2 million clones, and approximately 94% are seen once. The biggest ten clones account for roughly 1.1% of the sample. Source material: naive CD8+ T cells sorted from blood. Explained via the paper, the cell subset or site label denotes: CD45RA+CCR7+. These receptors came from a young man in good health.

The rearrangement links TRBV9 to TRBJ1-1; TRBD1 matches 8 bases. Per germline, CDR1 SGDLS and CDR2 YYNGEE. This CDR3 spans 18 amino acids. The junction had 15 bases not matched to a gene; V was cut back by 0 bases and J by 5 bases. CDR3 nucleotide sequence: TGTGCCAGCAGCGTAGTAGGAGGACTTCAGGGGGCATCGACTGAAGCTTTCTTT. This sequence encodes CASSVVGGLQGASTEAFF.

With respect to this clone: The same CDR3 arises from other DNA sequences in this sample as well. The V call is TRBV6-1, the J call TRBJ2-7, with TRBD2 as a possible D gene (6 bases). V gave up 2 bases and J gave up 1 base, with 9 bases separating them. Germline V gene sequence: CDR1 MNHNS, CDR2 SASEGT. This CDR3 comprises 14 residues. CDR3 amino acids: CASSELGLSYEQYF. The CDR3 nucleotides are TGTGCCAGCAGTGAACTTGGACTATCCTACGAGCAGTACTTC.

The J gene is TRBJ1-5, the V gene TRBV30; D is possibly TRBD1 (6 bases). Germline V gives CDR1 GTSNPN, CDR2 SVGIG (reference sequence). This CDR3 region has 16 residues. The V end lost 2 bases, the J end lost 7 bases, and 21 bases lay between the germline ends. The CDR3 DNA is TGTGCCTGGAGTTTAGTCGGGACACCAGCCGGCCAGCCCCAGCATTTT. It yields the protein CAWSLVGTPAGQPQHF.

This sequence joins TRBV28 and TRBJ1-1; tentatively, D is TRBD1 (5 bases). CDR1 and CDR2 (germline): MDHEN, SYDVKM. The CDR3 extends over 17 amino acids. Trimming shortened V by 5 bases and J by 0 bases, and 19 bases separated the two germline ends. DNA of the CDR3: TGTGCCAGCAGTCCCGAGGGAGAGGGGATCATGAACACTGAAGCTTTCTTT. It yields the protein CASSPEGEGIMNTEAFF.

The rearrangement links TRBV29-1 to TRBJ2-3, with 11 bases identical to TRBD2. The CDR3 is 16 amino acids. Per germline, CDR1 SQVTM and CDR2 ANQGSEA. V gave up 6 bases and J gave up 2 bases; unmatched junction bases: 10. The CDR3 protein is CSVAGTSGADTDTQYF. Here the CDR3 DNA reads TGCAGCGTGGCCGGGACTAGCGGAGCCGACACAGATACGCAGTATTTT.

The chain combines TRBV10-3 with TRBJ2-5; D remains unclear. The germline gives CDR1 ENHRY, CDR2 SYGVKD. There are 13 residues in the CDR3. Trimming left V 1 base short and J 9 bases short, with 12 bases between. The CDR3 nucleotides are TGTGCCATCAGTGAGTTGTCGTCTCCCGCCCAGTACTTC. Protein sequence: CAISELSSPAQYF.

A remark on this clone: At one end, the junction sequence differs from germline, possibly due to a read error. The chain combines TRBV7-6 with TRBJ2-2; the D is unclear. The CDR3 is 14 amino acids. Germline V lookup: CDR1 SGHVS, CDR2 FNYEAQ. The CDR3 DNA sequence: TGTGCCAGCACCTTAGGCTCGAACACCGGGGAGCTGTTTTTT. Translating gives CASTLGSNTGELFF.

The rearrangement links TRBV6-5 to TRBJ2-7, with 7 bases matching TRBD1. The CDR3 loop spans 16 amino acids. Germline CDR1 is MNHEY and CDR2 is SVGAGI. V lost 0 bases and J lost 2; bases outside the gene matches: 7. Here the CDR3 reads CASSYSTGQLPYEQYF. In DNA form, the CDR3 reads TGTGCCAGCAGTTACTCGACGGGACAGTTACCCTACGAGCAGTACTTC.

This clone was detected only a few times. The chain uses TRBV4-1 and TRBJ2-7; D unclear. Germline loops: CDR1 MGHRA, CDR2 YSYEKL. V dropped 0 bases and J dropped 3 bases, with 15 bases sitting between them. This CDR3 is built from 16 residues. Written as DNA, the CDR3 is TGCGCCAGCAGCCAAGAGTCAACCAGGCCTTTCTACGAGCAGTACTTC. Translated: CASSQESTRPFYEQYF.

V usage is TRBV28 and J usage is TRBJ1-4; D is possibly TRBD1 (6 bases). Trimming stripped 4 bases from V and 3 bases from J, with 21 bases between. Germline CDR1 is MDHEN and CDR2 is SYDVKM. CDR3 length: 18 residues. CDR3 DNA: TGTGCCAGCAGTTACCTACAGTTCGGGGGCGACTCTAATGAAAAACTGTTTTTT. It is translated as CASSYLQFGGDSNEKLFF. The full variable domain, in which reference TRBV28 and TRBJ1-4 provide the parts outside the CDR3, is DVKVTQSSRYLVKRTGEKVFLECVQDMDHENMFWYRQDPGLGLRLIYFSYDVKMKEKGDIPEGYSVSREKKERFSLILESASTNQTSMYLCASSYLQFGGDSNEKLFFGSGTQLSVL.

The rearrangement joins TRBV9 to TRBJ2-7, with 7 nucleotides matching TRBD1. The CDR3 is 14 residues long. The ends lost 4 bases at V and 0 bases at J; junction bases unmatched: 4. Germline-derived CDR1 and CDR2 are SGDLS and YYNGEE. CDR3 sequence reads: CASSIGQDSYEQYF. CDR3 coding DNA: TGTGCCAGCAGCATCGGACAGGACTCCTACGAGCAGTACTTC.

The V call is TRBV6-5, the J call TRBJ2-3; 8 nucleotides line up with TRBD2. Trimming removed 6 bases from V and 5 bases from J; junction bases left unmatched: 7. Germline V CDR1 and CDR2: MNHEY, SVGAGI. The CDR3 is 14 residues long. CDR3 sequence (DNA): TGTGCCAGCAGCTGGCGGGGGGATCAAGATACGCAGTATTTT. Amino acid sequence: CASSWRGDQDTQYF.

The gene calls are TRBV6-6 and TRBJ1-6; weak D call: TRBD1 (5 bases). From germline, CDR1 is MNHNY and CDR2 SVGAGI (reference sequence). This CDR3 is 15 amino acids long. V lost 7 bases and J lost 7, with 17 bases in between. Here the CDR3 DNA reads TGTGCCAGCACTCTGGGGGTGGTCGAGAATTCACCCCTCCACTTT. Translated: CASTLGVVENSPLHF.

The V gene is TRBV29-1, the J gene TRBJ2-2; perhaps TRBD1 as D (5 bases). Between the trimmed V and J ends, which lost 0 bases and 6 bases, there was a span of 17 bases. The germline V gene encodes CDR1 SQVTM and CDR2 ANQGSEA. The CDR3 is 16 amino acids. The CDR3 here is CSVEDTPDGAAGELFF. In nucleotides, the CDR3 is TGCAGCGTTGAAGATACGCCGGATGGGGCGGCCGGGGAGCTGTTTTTT.

As regards this clone: In the same sample, other DNA sequences code for this CDR3. V usage is TRBV7-9 and J usage is TRBJ2-2; D is unresolved. V lost 1 base and J lost 6, with 6 bases in between. This CDR3 spans 13 amino acids. The germline gives CDR1 SEHNR, CDR2 FQNEAQ (reference sequence). The chain's CDR3 is CASSLVGAGELFF. The DNA for the CDR3 is TGTGCCAGCAGCTTAGTGGGCGCCGGGGAGCTGTTTTTT. The entire variable domain, with the rest obtained from reference TRBV7-9 and TRBJ2-2, is as follows: DTGVSQNPRHKITKRGQNVTFRCDPISEHNRLYWYRQTLGQGPEFLTYFQNEAQLEKSRLLSDRFSAERPKGSFSTLEIQRTEQGDSAMYLCASSLVGAGELFFGEGSRLTVL.

This chain links TRBV19 with TRBJ1-4, with unresolved D. Germline CDR1 LNHDA, CDR2 SQIVND (reference sequence). The V end was cut by 3 bases, the J end by 14 bases, with 22 bases between. The CDR3 spans 15 residues. DNA of the CDR3: TGTGCCAGTAGTATCCTGGACCCCCGTCCCCAAATTCTGTTTTTT. Its translation: CASSILDPRPQILFF.

The genes are TRBV7-9 and TRBJ2-7; TRBD2 aligns across 7 bases. V was clipped by 5 bases and J by 5 bases; unmatched bases: 12. There are 15 residues in the CDR3. From germline, CDR1 is SEHNR and CDR2 FQNEAQ (reference sequence). The CDR3: CASSPGWGGTHEQYF. The CDR3 nucleotides read TGTGCCAGCAGCCCCGGGTGGGGGGGGACCCACGAGCAGTACTTC. The full variable domain, with the rest looked up from reference TRBV7-9 and TRBJ2-7, is DTGVSQNPRHKITKRGQNVTFRCDPISEHNRLYWYRQTLGQGPEFLTYFQNEAQLEKSRLLSDRFSAERPKGSFSTLEIQRTEQGDSAMYLCASSPGWGGTHEQYFGPGTRLTVT.

The chain is built from TRBV10-2 and TRBJ2-3, with 7 bases identical to TRBD2. Germline-derived CDR1 and CDR2 are WSHSY and SAAADI. The CDR3 totals 11 residues. Trimming took 8 bases from V and 5 from J; bases not matched to a gene: 1. The CDR3 loop reads CASLAGDTQYF. CDR3 nucleotides: TGCGCCAGCTTAGCGGGAGATACGCAGTATTTT.

This clone was picked up a small number of times. The rearrangement uses TRBV9 and TRBJ2-7, with TRBD1 matching over 9 bases. There are 15 residues in the CDR3. Germline V lookup: CDR1 SGDLS, CDR2 YYNGEE. The J segment lost 4 bases and the V segment lost 3 bases, leaving 8 bases of the junction unmatched. CDR3 sequence: CASSEGDRALYEQYF. In DNA form, the CDR3 reads TGTGCCAGCAGCGAAGGGGACAGGGCGTTATACGAGCAGTACTTC.

V usage is TRBV7-3 and J usage is TRBJ2-2, with 11 nucleotides matching TRBD1. V lost 2 bases, J lost 7 bases, and 9 bases stayed unmatched. CDR1 and CDR2 from the germline V gene are SGHTA and FQGTGA. This CDR3 has 17 residues. This chain's CDR3 is CASSLSPGTGGNGELFF. As DNA, the CDR3 is TGTGCCAGCAGCTTATCCCCCGGGACAGGGGGGAACGGGGAGCTGTTTTTT.

This clone is a singleton in its sample. This rearrangement joins TRBV6-6 to TRBJ2-3; TRBD1 might be the D (6 bases). The CDR3 length is 15 residues. Germline CDR1 is MNHNY and CDR2 is SVGAGI (reference sequence). V was pared by 6 bases and J by 6 bases, with 19 bases between. The chain's CDR3 is CASRVGPGELDTQYF. The CDR3, as DNA: TGTGCCAGCAGGGTTGGGCCAGGGGAGCTCGATACGCAGTATTTT.

This clone occurred once. V is TRBV29-1 and J is TRBJ1-1; 9 nucleotides line up with TRBD1. Germline V CDR1 and CDR2: SQVTM, ANQGSEA. This CDR3 contains 14 residues. With V trimmed by 6 bases and J by 7 bases, 12 bases remained unmatched. Written as DNA, the CDR3 is TGCAGCGTAAACACCGGGACAGGGAGAGGTGAAGCTTTCTTT. As protein: CSVNTGTGRGEAFF.

The chain has TRBV27 and TRBJ2-1, with TRBD1 matching 7 bases. From germline, CDR1 is MNHEY and CDR2 SMNVEV (reference sequence). Trimming cost V 0 bases and J 10 bases; bases outside gene matches: 12. The CDR3 length is 16 residues. Written as DNA, the CDR3 is TGTGCCAGCAGTTTATCGAGGGGACAGCCGGCCCGAGAGCAGTTCTTC. As protein: CASSLSRGQPAREQFF.

In regard to this clone: Different DNA sequences within this sample yield the same CDR3. The chain carries TRBV9 and TRBJ2-2; 8 nucleotides match TRBD2. The J segment lost 1 base and the V segment lost 2 bases, leaving 1 base of the junction unmatched. Germline CDR1 is SGDLS and CDR2 is YYNGEE. This CDR3 contains 15 residues. This CDR3 is CASSVLAGNTGELFF. In DNA, the CDR3 is TGTGCCAGCAGCGTTCTAGCGGGGAACACCGGGGAGCTGTTTTTT.

This clone was seen only once. This sequence joins TRBV7-9 and TRBJ1-3; D not certain. V shed 5 bases and J shed 2 bases, with 10 bases lying between them. CDR3 size: 14 residues. Germline CDR1 SEHNR, CDR2 FQNEAQ (reference sequence). DNA of the CDR3: TGTGCCAGCAGCGTCGAAACGGCTGGAAACACCATATATTTT. Translated: CASSVETAGNTIYF.